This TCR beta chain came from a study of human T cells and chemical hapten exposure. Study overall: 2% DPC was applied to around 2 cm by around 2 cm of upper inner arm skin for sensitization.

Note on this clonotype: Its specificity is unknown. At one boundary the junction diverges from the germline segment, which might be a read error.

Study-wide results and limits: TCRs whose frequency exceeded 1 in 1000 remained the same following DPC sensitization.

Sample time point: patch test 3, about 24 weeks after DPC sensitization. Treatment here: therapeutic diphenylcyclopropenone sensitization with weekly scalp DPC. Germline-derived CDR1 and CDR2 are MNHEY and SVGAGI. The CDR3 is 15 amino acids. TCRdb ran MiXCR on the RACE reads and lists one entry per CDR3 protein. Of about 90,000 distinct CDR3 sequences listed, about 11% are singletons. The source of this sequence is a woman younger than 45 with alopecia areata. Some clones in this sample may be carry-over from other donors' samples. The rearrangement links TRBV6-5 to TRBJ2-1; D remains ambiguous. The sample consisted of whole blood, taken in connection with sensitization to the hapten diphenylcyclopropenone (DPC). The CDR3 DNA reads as TGTGCCAGCAGTTACAGGGTAGGGTCCTACAATGAGCGGTTCTTC. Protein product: CASSYRVGSYNERFF.